This record covers a single T cell receptor (beta chain). The antigen is not known. The CDR3 is 15 residues long. The germline V and J ends were trimmed by 4 bases and 2 bases, with 15 bases remaining between them. Germline V gene data show CDR1 as SGHDN and CDR2 as FVKESK. MiXCR, applied by TCRdb to the RT-PCR reads, yields one record per CDR3 protein. The sample lists hundreds of thousands of distinct CDR3 sequences, approximately 15% occurring once. These data are taken from a study of response to subunit inactivated influenza vaccine. Study-wide results and caveats: The study's authors posited that every seasonal influenza vaccination enlists few new T cells.

The specimen was PBMCs from blood, collected approximately 13 days after vaccination. The chain employs TRBV14 and TRBJ2-7; possibly TRBD1 for D (6 bases). This sequence originates from a man aged 50-59 years who received an inactivated influenza vaccine. The CDR3 sequence: CASSRDRDTAYEQYF. The CDR3 DNA follows: TGTGCCAGCAGCCGAGACCGGGACACAGCCTACGAGCAGTACTTC.